The entry below gives a single T cell receptor beta chain sequence along with its context. The source of the sample is a study of cytomegalovirus exposure and HLA in healthy donors. CDR3 length equals 14 residues. The ends lost 5 bases at V and 2 bases at J; junction bases unmatched: 8. Germline V lookup: CDR1 GTSNPN, CDR2 SVGIG (reference sequence). TCRdb's table, derived via immunoSEQ multiplex PCR, lists solely in-frame clones and lacks some. The data show under 250,000 clones, about 90% seen once. The source is a young man in good health and CMV-seropositive. Material: PBMCs. The chain recombines TRBV30 with TRBJ2-5; 7 bases fit TRBD1. In DNA form, the CDR3 reads TGTGCCTGGGCCGGGACAGAATTTCAAGAGACCCAGTACTTC. It codes for CAWAGTEFQETQYF.